Listed below are T cell receptor beta chains from one sample, sequenced in a study of regulatory T cells in long-lasting Graves disease. Each CDR3 protein gets one entry after TCRdb re-called the multiplex PCR reads with MiXCR. The table lists roughly 470,000 distinct CDR3 sequences, around 20% of them singletons. Sequenced material: peripheral blood mononuclear cells (PBMCs), taken when the disease was refractory, from a patient treated with antithyroid drugs. Source of these receptors: a female donor with Graves disease. CDR3s include the opening cysteine and the closing phenylalanine or tryptophan. The order of the fields is CDR3 DNA, CDR3 protein, J gene, clone size, D gene, V gene. D genes are given only for firm matches. The size entry is marked missing in some rows and otherwise reads once, few, many or a size class.

CDR3 DNA: TGTGCCAGCAGCCCCGGCACCTTC
CDR3 protein: CASSPGTF
J gene: TRBJ1-2
clone size: NA
D gene: NA
V gene: TRBV7-2

CDR3 DNA: TGTGCCACCTCTAAGTGGGGTTCCGGGGAGCTGTACTTC
CDR3 protein: CATSKWGSGELYF
J gene: TRBJ2-7
clone size: NA
D gene: NA
V gene: TRBV2

CDR3 DNA: TGTGCCTGGAACGGACAGGGGAATCAGCCCCAGCATTTT
CDR3 protein: CAWNGQGNQPQHF
J gene: TRBJ1-5
clone size: many
D gene: TRBD1
V gene: TRBV30

CDR3 DNA: TGTGCCAGCAGCCTAAAACCAGGGGGAAGTTCCTATGGCTACACCTTC
CDR3 protein: CASSLKPGGSSYGYTF
J gene: TRBJ1-2
clone size: many
D gene: TRBD1
V gene: TRBV7-6

CDR3 DNA: TGTGCCGGCAGTTACGATGGGACCTCCGTTTGGAGCGAGCAGTACTTC
CDR3 protein: CAGSYDGTSVWSEQYF
J gene: TRBJ2-7
clone size: NA
D gene: NA
V gene: TRBV6-9

CDR3 DNA: TGTGCCAGCAGTCCAGGGGGTCCCAACGAGCAGTACTTC
CDR3 protein: CASSPGGPNEQYF
J gene: TRBJ2-7
clone size: many
D gene: TRBD1
V gene: TRBV6-1

CDR3 DNA: TGTGCCAGCTCACGTACGGGGGCAGCATCCGGAAGGGGCTACACCTTC
CDR3 protein: CASSRTGAASGRGYTF
J gene: TRBJ1-2
clone size: NA
D gene: NA
V gene: TRBV18

CDR3 DNA: TGTGCCAGCAGCTACAAGGACCTTGAAGCTTTCTTT
CDR3 protein: CASSYKDLEAFF
J gene: TRBJ1-1
clone size: few
D gene: NA
V gene: TRBV11-1

CDR3 DNA: TGTGCCAGCAGTGAAGTTAGGGGCATTCAGTACTTC
CDR3 protein: CASSEVRGIQYF
J gene: TRBJ2-4
clone size: NA
D gene: NA
V gene: TRBV6-1

CDR3 DNA: TGTGCCAGCAGCTACCGAATAACTAAACAGGGGCCGGCTGAAGCTTTCTTT
CDR3 protein: CASSYRITKQGPAEAFF
J gene: TRBJ1-1
clone size: many
D gene: TRBD1
V gene: TRBV11-2

CDR3 DNA: TGTGCCTGGAGGAAATCAGTCGGGACTAGCGGGAGCATTTACAATGAGCAGTTCTTC
CDR3 protein: CAWRKSVGTSGSIYNEQFF
J gene: TRBJ2-1
clone size: NA
D gene: TRBD2
V gene: TRBV30

CDR3 DNA: TGTGCCAGCAGTTACATGCCCAGCGGGTATCGGCAGACCCAGTACTTC
CDR3 protein: CASSYMPSGYRQTQYF
J gene: TRBJ2-5
clone size: few
D gene: NA
V gene: TRBV28

CDR3 DNA: TGTGCCAGCAGCTTAGAACAGGGCCCTAGATCCTACGAGCAGTACTTC
CDR3 protein: CASSLEQGPRSYEQYF
J gene: TRBJ2-7
clone size: many
D gene: NA
V gene: TRBV11-2

CDR3 DNA: TGTGCCAGCAGCTTGTCCGGGACAGGGGCCACTGAAGCTTTCTTT
CDR3 protein: CASSLSGTGATEAFF
J gene: TRBJ1-1
clone size: NA
D gene: TRBD1
V gene: TRBV7-6

CDR3 DNA: TGTGCCAGCAGTTTGAACGGACTAAACATTCAGTACTTC
CDR3 protein: CASSLNGLNIQYF
J gene: TRBJ2-4
clone size: many
D gene: NA
V gene: TRBV28

CDR3 DNA: TGCAGCGGTGACAGCCAACCTAACTATGGCTACACCTTC
CDR3 protein: CSGDSQPNYGYTF
J gene: TRBJ1-2
clone size: NA
D gene: NA
V gene: TRBV29-1

CDR3 DNA: TGCAGCGTTGAACCTCGGACAGGGGTGGGCTATGGCTACACCTTC
CDR3 protein: CSVEPRTGVGYGYTF
J gene: TRBJ1-2
clone size: many
D gene: TRBD1
V gene: TRBV29-1

CDR3 DNA: TGCGCCAGCAGCCCGTATGGGGATACCGGGGAGCTGTTTTTT
CDR3 protein: CASSPYGDTGELFF
J gene: TRBJ2-2
clone size: NA
D gene: NA
V gene: TRBV4-1

CDR3 DNA: TGCGCCAGCAGCCAGGTAAGGGACCGACTAACGGATGAGCAGTTCTTC
CDR3 protein: CASSQVRDRLTDEQFF
J gene: TRBJ2-1
clone size: NA
D gene: NA
V gene: TRBV4-1

CDR3 DNA: TGCAGCGTTGCTGAGGGCCACGAGCAGTACTTC
CDR3 protein: CSVAEGHEQYF
J gene: TRBJ2-7
clone size: NA
D gene: NA
V gene: TRBV29-1

CDR3 DNA: TGCAGCGTTGAAGGTATAGGGAGCAGCTACGAGCAGTACTTC
CDR3 protein: CSVEGIGSSYEQYF
J gene: TRBJ2-7
clone size: few
D gene: NA
V gene: TRBV29-1

CDR3 DNA: TGTGCCACCAGCAGAGACAGCCTCACCGGGGAGCTGTTTTTT
CDR3 protein: CATSRDSLTGELFF
J gene: TRBJ2-2
clone size: many
D gene: NA
V gene: TRBV15

CDR3 DNA: TGCGCCAGCAGGAACGGAGAGACCCAGTACTTC
CDR3 protein: CASRNGETQYF
J gene: TRBJ2-5
clone size: NA
D gene: NA
V gene: TRBV5-1

CDR3 DNA: TGTGCCAGCAGTTGGGGGGGCGTTGGGACTGAAGCTTTCTTT
CDR3 protein: CASSWGGVGTEAFF
J gene: TRBJ1-1
clone size: few
D gene: NA
V gene: TRBV27

CDR3 DNA: TGTGCCAGCCGGCGGAGGGGCCCCTGGGAGCAGTACTTC
CDR3 protein: CASRRRGPWEQYF
J gene: TRBJ2-7
clone size: NA
D gene: NA
V gene: TRBV5-6

CDR3 DNA: TGTGCCAGCACCAAGGACAGAATCGGTGGCTACACCTTC
CDR3 protein: CASTKDRIGGYTF
J gene: TRBJ1-2
clone size: many
D gene: NA
V gene: TRBV11-2

CDR3 DNA: TGCGCCAGCAAAACCCCCACAGGGGCGACCAACTATGGCTACACCTTC
CDR3 protein: CASKTPTGATNYGYTF
J gene: TRBJ1-2
clone size: many
D gene: TRBD1
V gene: TRBV5-1

CDR3 DNA: TGTGCCACCGGCCGCACTGTAGGGGGCTCCTACGAGCAGTACTTC
CDR3 protein: CATGRTVGGSYEQYF
J gene: TRBJ2-7
clone size: NA
D gene: NA
V gene: TRBV15

CDR3 DNA: TGCAGCGTTTCGCCGGCTAGCGGGCAAGGTAATGAGCAGTTCTTC
CDR3 protein: CSVSPASGQGNEQFF
J gene: TRBJ2-1
clone size: NA
D gene: TRBD2
V gene: TRBV29-1

CDR3 DNA: TGCAGTGCTAGGCCGCTTGCAGAGACCCAGTACTTC
CDR3 protein: CSARPLAETQYF
J gene: TRBJ2-5
clone size: many
D gene: NA
V gene: TRBV20-1

CDR3 DNA: TGCAGTGCTAGAGATCGTCGGTTTTGGACCCAGTACTTC
CDR3 protein: CSARDRRFWTQYF
J gene: TRBJ2-5
clone size: few
D gene: NA
V gene: TRBV20-1

CDR3 DNA: TGCAGTGCTAGAACAGGGGGCTTGGAGACCCAGTACTTC
CDR3 protein: CSARTGGLETQYF
J gene: TRBJ2-5
clone size: NA
D gene: TRBD1
V gene: TRBV20-1

CDR3 DNA: TGCGCCAGCAGCCAAGAGATTAGCGACGAGCAGTACTTC
CDR3 protein: CASSQEISDEQYF
J gene: TRBJ2-7
clone size: few
D gene: NA
V gene: TRBV4-1

CDR3 DNA: TGTGCCAGCAGCAGAACCGGGACACCCATCTACGAGCAGTACTTC
CDR3 protein: CASSRTGTPIYEQYF
J gene: TRBJ2-7
clone size: many
D gene: NA
V gene: TRBV28

CDR3 DNA: TGCAGCGCCCGGGGACACCGCACCGGGGAGCTGTTTTTT
CDR3 protein: CSARGHRTGELFF
J gene: TRBJ2-2
clone size: NA
D gene: NA
V gene: TRBV29-1

CDR3 DNA: TGTGCCAGCACCTACAGGGGTGAAGCTTTCTTT
CDR3 protein: CASTYRGEAFF
J gene: TRBJ1-1
clone size: many
D gene: TRBD1
V gene: TRBV3-1

CDR3 DNA: TGTGCCAGCAGTTTTTCAGCTTCACCCCTCCACTTT
CDR3 protein: CASSFSASPLHF
J gene: TRBJ1-6
clone size: many
D gene: NA
V gene: TRBV28

CDR3 DNA: TGCAGCGTTGTTGGCTCGGGTAATGAAAAACTGTTTTTT
CDR3 protein: CSVVGSGNEKLFF
J gene: TRBJ1-4
clone size: NA
D gene: NA
V gene: TRBV29-1

CDR3 DNA: TGCGCCAGCAGCCTACAAAGCTCTGGGGCCAACGTCCTGACTTTC
CDR3 protein: CASSLQSSGANVLTF
J gene: TRBJ2-6
clone size: many
D gene: NA
V gene: TRBV5-1

CDR3 DNA: TGTGCCAGCAGCTTAACTGGCGGGAGGGCGAACGAGCAGTACTTC
CDR3 protein: CASSLTGGRANEQYF
J gene: TRBJ2-7
clone size: many
D gene: TRBD2
V gene: TRBV7-3

CDR3 DNA: TGTGCCAGCAGCTTGATGGCAGGGGAATCCAGCGGGGAGCTGTTTTTT
CDR3 protein: CASSLMAGESSGELFF
J gene: TRBJ2-2
clone size: NA
D gene: NA
V gene: TRBV5-5

CDR3 DNA: TGTGCCTGGAGTGGCCAGGGATTAGACTACACCTTC
CDR3 protein: CAWSGQGLDYTF
J gene: TRBJ1-2
clone size: NA
D gene: NA
V gene: TRBV30